A selection of T cell receptor beta chains follows, all from one sample in a study of cytomegalovirus exposure and HLA in healthy donors. The protocol was immunoSEQ multiplex PCR, while the TCRdb copy is restricted to in-frame clones and leaves out a portion. In the table there are some 130,000 clones, about two thirds of which are singletons. Sequenced input: PBMCs. The receptors were gathered from a woman aged 55-75 years in good health and CMV-seropositive. Both conserved end residues are part of each CDR3. The order of the fields is J gene, D gene, clone size, V gene, CDR3 protein, CDR3 DNA. D genes are given only for firm matches. Size tells how often a clone was seen (once, few, many) or the class of an expanded clone, and some rows leave it out.

j_call: TRBJ2-7; d_call: TRBD1; clone_size: .; v_call: TRBV7-9; cdr3_aa: CASSLTGTDYEQYF; cdr3_nt: TGTGCCAGCAGTTTGACCGGGACAGATTACGAGCAGTACTTC
j_call: TRBJ1-2; d_call: .; clone_size: .; v_call: TRBV5-1; cdr3_aa: CASSLHTTGQPYGYTF; cdr3_nt: TGCGCCAGCAGCTTACACACTACCGGACAGCCCTATGGCTACACCTTC
j_call: TRBJ2-5; d_call: TRBD2; clone_size: .; v_call: TRBV15; cdr3_aa: CATSREGSGSPAETQYF; cdr3_nt: TGTGCCACCAGCAGAGAAGGAAGCGGGAGCCCGGCCGAGACCCAGTACTTC
j_call: TRBJ1-4; d_call: .; clone_size: .; v_call: TRBV19; cdr3_aa: CASSITGSSEKLFF; cdr3_nt: TGTGCCAGTAGTATTACGGGATCGAGTGAAAAACTGTTTTTT
j_call: TRBJ2-7; d_call: TRBD1; clone_size: .; v_call: TRBV10-3; cdr3_aa: CAINPGTGKIYEQYF; cdr3_nt: TGTGCCATCAACCCCGGGACAGGGAAAATCTACGAGCAGTACTTC
j_call: TRBJ2-7; d_call: .; clone_size: few; v_call: TRBV29-1; cdr3_aa: CSVGSPRSYEQYF; cdr3_nt: TGCAGCGTAGGTTCCCCTAGGTCCTACGAGCAGTACTTC
j_call: TRBJ2-5; d_call: TRBD1; clone_size: .; v_call: TRBV7-9; cdr3_aa: CASSPTGTGGAETQYF; cdr3_nt: TGTGCCAGCAGCCCCACCGGGACAGGGGGCGCGGAGACCCAGTACTTC
j_call: TRBJ2-1; d_call: TRBD2; clone_size: once; v_call: TRBV11-2; cdr3_aa: CASSLDIGRAYNEQFF; cdr3_nt: TGTGCCAGCAGCTTAGATATCGGGAGGGCCTACAATGAGCAGTTCTTC
j_call: TRBJ1-1; d_call: .; clone_size: .; v_call: TRBV25-1; cdr3_aa: CASYPPGGHAFF; cdr3_nt: TGTGCCAGCTACCCTCCGGGGGGGCATGCTTTCTTT
j_call: TRBJ1-1; d_call: .; clone_size: few; v_call: TRBV5-6; cdr3_aa: CASSLAREAFF; cdr3_nt: TGTGCCAGCAGCTTGGCCCGTGAAGCTTTCTTT
j_call: TRBJ1-4; d_call: .; clone_size: few; v_call: TRBV7-8; cdr3_aa: CASSPDGGYEKLFF; cdr3_nt: TGTGCCAGCAGCCCCGACGGAGGTTATGAAAAACTGTTTTTT
j_call: TRBJ1-1; d_call: .; clone_size: .; v_call: TRBV5-1; cdr3_aa: CASSLEGAAMNTEAFF; cdr3_nt: TGCGCCAGCAGCTTGGAAGGGGCAGCCATGAACACTGAAGCTTTCTTT
j_call: TRBJ2-2; d_call: TRBD2; clone_size: .; v_call: TRBV6-5; cdr3_aa: CASRTGTKVPGELFF; cdr3_nt: TGTGCCAGCAGGACCGGGACTAAGGTACCCGGGGAGCTGTTTTTT
j_call: TRBJ1-2; d_call: .; clone_size: once; v_call: TRBV5-4; cdr3_aa: CASSLGRDWGYTF; cdr3_nt: TGTGCCAGCAGCTTGGGCAGGGACTGGGGCTACACCTTC
j_call: TRBJ1-1; d_call: TRBD1; clone_size: .; v_call: TRBV18; cdr3_aa: CASSPQGQANTEAFF; cdr3_nt: TGTGCCAGCTCACCACAGGGACAGGCGAACACTGAAGCTTTCTTT
j_call: TRBJ2-3; d_call: .; clone_size: once; v_call: TRBV2; cdr3_aa: CASRPRTSTDTQYF; cdr3_nt: TGTGCCAGCAGACCCCGGACTAGCACAGATACGCAGTATTTT
j_call: TRBJ1-1; d_call: TRBD1; clone_size: .; v_call: TRBV10-3; cdr3_aa: CAISVDRGNTEAFF; cdr3_nt: TGTGCCATCAGTGTTGACAGGGGAAACACTGAAGCTTTCTTT
j_call: TRBJ1-5; d_call: .; clone_size: .; v_call: TRBV27; cdr3_aa: CASSFHNQPQHF; cdr3_nt: TGTGCCAGCAGTTTCCATAATCAGCCCCAGCATTTT
j_call: TRBJ1-5; d_call: .; clone_size: .; v_call: TRBV9; cdr3_aa: CASSVGETGNQPQHF; cdr3_nt: TGTGCCAGCAGCGTAGGGGAGACGGGCAATCAGCCCCAGCATTTT
j_call: TRBJ1-1; d_call: .; clone_size: .; v_call: TRBV5-5; cdr3_aa: CASSLAGGMNTEAFF; cdr3_nt: TGTGCCAGCAGCTTGGCCGGGGGAATGAACACTGAAGCTTTCTTT
j_call: TRBJ2-5; d_call: TRBD1; clone_size: .; v_call: TRBV2; cdr3_aa: CASSERGLQETQYF; cdr3_nt: TGTGCCAGCAGTGAGAGGGGGCTCCAAGAGACCCAGTACTTC
j_call: TRBJ1-3; d_call: TRBD1; clone_size: .; v_call: TRBV6-1; cdr3_aa: CASSGWTGGLNTIYF; cdr3_nt: TGTGCCAGCAGTGGGTGGACAGGGGGTTTAAACACCATATATTTT
j_call: TRBJ2-2; d_call: TRBD2; clone_size: .; v_call: TRBV5-1; cdr3_aa: CASSTGTSGPGELFF; cdr3_nt: TGCGCCAGCAGTACCGGGACTAGTGGTCCCGGGGAGCTGTTTTTT
j_call: TRBJ1-2; d_call: TRBD1; clone_size: .; v_call: TRBV28; cdr3_aa: CASRKQGARGYTF; cdr3_nt: TGTGCCAGCAGGAAGCAGGGGGCGCGTGGCTACACCTTC
j_call: TRBJ2-3; d_call: TRBD2; clone_size: .; v_call: TRBV9; cdr3_aa: CATSPGTSIYTQYF; cdr3_nt: TGTGCCACCTCCCCGGGGACTAGCATATATACGCAGTATTTT
j_call: TRBJ1-5; d_call: .; clone_size: .; v_call: TRBV28; cdr3_aa: CASSPSRAGNQPQHF; cdr3_nt: TGTGCCAGCAGTCCCTCCAGGGCTGGCAATCAGCCCCAGCATTTT
j_call: TRBJ2-1; d_call: TRBD1; clone_size: .; v_call: TRBV5-1; cdr3_aa: CASSKSGTDYNEQFF; cdr3_nt: TGCGCCAGCAGCAAATCCGGGACAGATTACAATGAGCAGTTCTTC
j_call: TRBJ2-3; d_call: TRBD2; clone_size: .; v_call: TRBV4-1; cdr3_aa: CASSQDRSGRPTDTQYF; cdr3_nt: TGCGCCAGCAGCCAAGATAGGAGCGGGAGGCCCACAGATACGCAGTATTTT
j_call: TRBJ2-1; d_call: TRBD2; clone_size: few; v_call: TRBV7-9; cdr3_aa: CASSLGAGGYNEQFF; cdr3_nt: TGTGCCAGCAGCTTAGGGGCGGGAGGGTACAATGAGCAGTTCTTC
j_call: TRBJ2-7; d_call: TRBD1; clone_size: .; v_call: TRBV7-9; cdr3_aa: CASSLTGQSYEQYF; cdr3_nt: TGTGCCAGCAGCTTAACGGGACAGAGCTACGAGCAGTACTTC
j_call: TRBJ1-2; d_call: TRBD1; clone_size: .; v_call: TRBV5-1; cdr3_aa: CASSSFPDRGIDGYTF; cdr3_nt: TGCGCCAGCAGCTCTTTCCCGGACAGGGGGATAGATGGCTACACCTTC
j_call: TRBJ2-7; d_call: .; clone_size: .; v_call: TRBV30; cdr3_aa: CAWGSNSRTTYEQYF; cdr3_nt: TGTGCCTGGGGATCAAACTCACGAACTACCTACGAGCAGTACTTC
j_call: TRBJ1-6; d_call: TRBD1; clone_size: few; v_call: TRBV5-4; cdr3_aa: CASSPRDRVNSPLHF; cdr3_nt: TGTGCCAGCAGCCCCCGGGACAGGGTTAATTCACCCCTCCACTTT
j_call: TRBJ1-2; d_call: TRBD1; clone_size: .; v_call: TRBV5-4; cdr3_aa: CASSWGQINGYTF; cdr3_nt: TGTGCCAGCAGCTGGGGACAGATAAATGGCTACACCTTC
j_call: TRBJ1-2; d_call: .; clone_size: .; v_call: TRBV20-1; cdr3_aa: CSRRGPYGYTF; cdr3_nt: TGCAGTCGCCGGGGTCCCTATGGCTACACCTTC
j_call: TRBJ1-4; d_call: .; clone_size: .; v_call: TRBV7-9; cdr3_aa: CASSYRVDNEKLFF; cdr3_nt: TGTGCCAGCAGCTACAGGGTAGATAATGAAAAACTGTTTTTT
j_call: TRBJ2-5; d_call: .; clone_size: .; v_call: TRBV7-8; cdr3_aa: CASSLGKETQYF; cdr3_nt: TGTGCCAGCAGCTTGGGCAAAGAGACCCAGTACTTC
j_call: TRBJ2-2; d_call: TRBD1; clone_size: .; v_call: TRBV6-6; cdr3_aa: CASSSNRGSAGELFF; cdr3_nt: TGTGCCAGCAGTTCCAACAGGGGTTCAGCCGGGGAGCTGTTTTTT
j_call: TRBJ2-5; d_call: .; clone_size: .; v_call: TRBV28; cdr3_aa: CASLGLRETQYF; cdr3_nt: TGTGCCAGCCTTGGCTTACGAGAGACCCAGTACTTC
j_call: TRBJ2-7; d_call: .; clone_size: few; v_call: TRBV7-6; cdr3_aa: CASSLGAGQEQYF; cdr3_nt: TGTGCCAGCAGCTTAGGGGCGGGACAGGAGCAGTACTTC